This TCR beta chain was observed in a study of blood T cell repertoires in COVID-19. Methods used by the authors: For nucleated cells, counts were estimated from reference gene primer amplification. Profiling relied on immunoSEQ multiplex PCR, and the TCRdb table lists in-frame clones only, not all of them. V, J and clone size are those of that table, while D and trimming were read from the DNA. The sample shows under 250,000 clones, roughly 80% of them seen only once. CDR3 length equals 15 residues. Germline V CDR1 and CDR2: LGHNA, YNFKEQ. V shed 1 base and J 6 bases; nucleotides not matched to a gene: 4.

The origin of this receptor is a woman between 18 and 30 years old with acute or convalescent COVID-19. Sequenced sample: peripheral blood. The chain carries TRBV4-2 and TRBJ1-2; 11 bases are a match to TRBD1. The CDR3 here is CASSQVGQGADGYTF. CDR3 bases: TGTGCCAGCAGCCAAGTCGGACAGGGGGCCGATGGCTACACCTTC.